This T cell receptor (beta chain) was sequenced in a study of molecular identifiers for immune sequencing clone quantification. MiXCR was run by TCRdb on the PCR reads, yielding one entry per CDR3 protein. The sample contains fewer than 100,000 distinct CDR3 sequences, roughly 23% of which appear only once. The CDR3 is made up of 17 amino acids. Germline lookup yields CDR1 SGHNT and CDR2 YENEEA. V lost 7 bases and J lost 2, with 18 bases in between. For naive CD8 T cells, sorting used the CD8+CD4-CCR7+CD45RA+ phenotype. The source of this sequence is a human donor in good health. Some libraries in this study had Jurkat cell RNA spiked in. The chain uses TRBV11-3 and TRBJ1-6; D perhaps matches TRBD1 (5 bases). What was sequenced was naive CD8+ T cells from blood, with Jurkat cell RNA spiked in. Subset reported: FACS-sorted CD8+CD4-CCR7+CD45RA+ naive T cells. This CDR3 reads CASKQFWGSAYNSPLHF. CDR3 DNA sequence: TGTGCCAGCAAACAATTTTGGGGGAGCGCCTATAATTCACCCCTCCACTTT.